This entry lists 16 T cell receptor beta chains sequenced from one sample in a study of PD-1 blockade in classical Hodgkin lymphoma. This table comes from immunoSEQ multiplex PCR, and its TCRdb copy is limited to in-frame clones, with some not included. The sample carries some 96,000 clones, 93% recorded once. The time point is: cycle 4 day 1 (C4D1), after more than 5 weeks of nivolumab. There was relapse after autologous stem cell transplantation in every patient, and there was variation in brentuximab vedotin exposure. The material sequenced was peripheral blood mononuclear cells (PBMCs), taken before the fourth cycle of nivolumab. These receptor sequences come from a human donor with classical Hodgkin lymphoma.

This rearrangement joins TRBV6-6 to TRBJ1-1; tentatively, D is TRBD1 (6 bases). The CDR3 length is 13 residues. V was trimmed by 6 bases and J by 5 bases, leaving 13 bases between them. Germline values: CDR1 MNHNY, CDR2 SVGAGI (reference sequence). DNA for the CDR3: TGTGCCAGCAGCTCACAGGGAGCGACTGAAGCTTTCTTT. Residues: CASSSQGATEAFF.

The DNA of the CDR3 is TGCGCCAGCAGCTTGGACAGGGGGCGAATGTATGGCTACACCTTC. Its protein product is CASSLDRGRMYGYTF. The chain couples TRBV5-1 to TRBJ1-2, with TRBD1 matching over 9 bases. There are 15 residues in the CDR3. J lost 5 bases, V lost 0 bases, and 5 bases had no gene match. CDR1 is SGHRS and CDR2 is YFSETQ in the germline V gene.

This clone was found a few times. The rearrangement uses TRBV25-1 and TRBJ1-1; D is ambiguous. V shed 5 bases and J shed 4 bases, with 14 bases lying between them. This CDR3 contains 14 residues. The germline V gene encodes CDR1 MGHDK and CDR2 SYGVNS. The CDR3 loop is CASSLRWGVTEAFF. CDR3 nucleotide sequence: TGTGCCAGCAGTCTCAGGTGGGGAGTCACTGAAGCTTTCTTT.

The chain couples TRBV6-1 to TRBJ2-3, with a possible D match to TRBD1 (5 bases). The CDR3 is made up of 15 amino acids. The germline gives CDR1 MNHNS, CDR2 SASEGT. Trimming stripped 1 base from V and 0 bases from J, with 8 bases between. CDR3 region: CASSEGDRSTDTQYF. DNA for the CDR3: TGTGCCAGCAGTGAAGGCGACAGAAGCACAGATACGCAGTATTTT.

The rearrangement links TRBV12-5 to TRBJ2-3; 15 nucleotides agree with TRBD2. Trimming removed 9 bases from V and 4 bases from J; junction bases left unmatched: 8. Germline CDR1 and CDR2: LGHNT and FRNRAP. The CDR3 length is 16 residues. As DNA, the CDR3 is TGTGCTAGCAGTACGTGGACTAGCGGGAGGGCAGATACGCAGTATTTT. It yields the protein CASSTWTSGRADTQYF.

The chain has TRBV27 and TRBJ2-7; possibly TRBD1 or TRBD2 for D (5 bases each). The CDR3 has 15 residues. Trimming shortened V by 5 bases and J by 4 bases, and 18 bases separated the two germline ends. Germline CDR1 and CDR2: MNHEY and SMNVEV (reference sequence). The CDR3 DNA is TGTGCCAGCAGTCCCCGGGGCAGGGAAGGATACGAGCAGTACTTC. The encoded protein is CASSPRGREGYEQYF.

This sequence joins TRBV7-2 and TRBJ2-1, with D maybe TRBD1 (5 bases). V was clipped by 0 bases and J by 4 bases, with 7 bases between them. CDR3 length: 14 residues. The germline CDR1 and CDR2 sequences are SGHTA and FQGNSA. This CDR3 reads CASSLARAYNEQFF. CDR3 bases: TGTGCCAGCAGCTTAGCCAGGGCGTACAATGAGCAGTTCTTC. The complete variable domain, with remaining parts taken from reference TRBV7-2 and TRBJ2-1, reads GAGVSQSPSNKVTEKGKDVELRCDPISGHTALYWYRQSLGQGLEFLIYFQGNSAPDKSGLPSDRFSAERTGGSVSTLTIQRTQQEDSAVYLCASSLARAYNEQFFGPGTRLTVL.

CDR3 region: CASSREGRQFF. CDR3 sequence (DNA): TGTGCCAGCAGTAGAGAGGGGAGGCAGTTCTTC. The chain recombines TRBV2 with TRBJ2-1; either TRBD1 or TRBD2 may fit D (5 bases each). There are 11 residues in the CDR3. Germline V gene data show CDR1 as SNHLY and CDR2 as FYNNEI. V was shortened by 5 bases and J by 12 bases, with 11 bases between the two germline ends.

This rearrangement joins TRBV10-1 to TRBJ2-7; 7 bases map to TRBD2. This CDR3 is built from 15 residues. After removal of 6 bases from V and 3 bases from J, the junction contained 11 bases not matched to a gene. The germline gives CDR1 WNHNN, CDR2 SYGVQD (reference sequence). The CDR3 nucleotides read TGCGCCAGCAGCAACATCGGCGGGAGTTACTACGAGCAGTACTTC. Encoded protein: CASSNIGGSYYEQYF.

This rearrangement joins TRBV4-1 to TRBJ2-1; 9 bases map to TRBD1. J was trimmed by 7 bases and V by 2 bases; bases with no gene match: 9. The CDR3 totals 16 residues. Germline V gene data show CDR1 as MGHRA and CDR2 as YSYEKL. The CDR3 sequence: CASSQPNRGLRNEQFF. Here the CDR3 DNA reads TGCGCCAGCAGCCAACCGAACAGGGGGCTAAGGAATGAGCAGTTCTTC.

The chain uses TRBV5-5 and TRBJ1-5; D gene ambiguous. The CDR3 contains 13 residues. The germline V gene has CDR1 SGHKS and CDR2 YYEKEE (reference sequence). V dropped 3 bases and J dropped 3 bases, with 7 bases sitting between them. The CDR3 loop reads CASSSEYNQPQHF. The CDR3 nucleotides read TGTGCCAGCAGCTCAGAATACAATCAGCCCCAGCATTTT.

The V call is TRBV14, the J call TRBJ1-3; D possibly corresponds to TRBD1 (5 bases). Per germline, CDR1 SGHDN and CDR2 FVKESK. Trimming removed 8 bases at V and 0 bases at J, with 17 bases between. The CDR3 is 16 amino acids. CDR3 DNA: TGTGCCAGCGCCCGGGCAGGGTCGAGCTCTGGAAACACCATATATTTT. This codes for CASARAGSSSGNTIYF.

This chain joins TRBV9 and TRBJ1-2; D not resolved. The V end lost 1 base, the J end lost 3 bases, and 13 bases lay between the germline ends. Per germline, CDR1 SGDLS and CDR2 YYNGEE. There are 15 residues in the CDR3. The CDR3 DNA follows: TGTGCCAGCAGCGTAAATCGCAATGAGGACTATGGCTACACCTTC. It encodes CASSVNRNEDYGYTF.

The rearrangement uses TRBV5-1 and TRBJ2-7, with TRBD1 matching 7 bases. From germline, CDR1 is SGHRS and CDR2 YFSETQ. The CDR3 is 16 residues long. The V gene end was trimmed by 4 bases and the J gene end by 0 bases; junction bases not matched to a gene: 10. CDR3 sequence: CASSLPADRSSYEQYF. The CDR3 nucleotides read TGCGCCAGCAGCCTCCCGGCGGACAGGAGCTCCTACGAGCAGTACTTC.

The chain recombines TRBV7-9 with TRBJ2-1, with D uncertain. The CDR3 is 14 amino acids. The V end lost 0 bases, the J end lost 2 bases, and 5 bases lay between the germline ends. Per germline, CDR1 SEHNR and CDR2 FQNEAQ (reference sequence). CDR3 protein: CASSLAPTYNEQFF. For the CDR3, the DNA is TGTGCCAGCAGCTTAGCGCCCACCTACAATGAGCAGTTCTTC.

In nucleotides, the CDR3 is TGTGCCAGAGACGACTGCTTCTCTTACAATGAGCAGTTCTTC. Protein sequence: CARDDCFSYNEQFF. The V gene is TRBV6-4, the J gene TRBJ2-1, with unresolved D. The V gene lost 9 bases and the J gene lost 4 bases, with 16 bases spanning the gap. Looked up from germline, CDR1 is MRHNA and CDR2 is SNTAGT. The CDR3 is 14 amino acids.